This T cell receptor (beta chain) is drawn from a study of T cell responses to AZD1222 COVID-19 vaccine. Study conclusions and caveats: Unmutated variant regions reportedly attract nearly half of all spike-specific TCRs. Across spike, vaccine-associated CD4 TCRs were found, dominant at 160-218 and 743-854. In a largely white British group with more females than males, clonal diversity was possibly underestimated.

The CDR3 consists of 16 residues. J lost 3 bases, V lost 2 bases, and 5 bases had no gene match. Germline values: CDR1 MGHDK, CDR2 SYGVNS. A word on this clone: What it recognizes is unknown.

Sequenced by immunoSEQ multiplex PCR; TCRdb stores in-frame clones only, minus some. The table records over 55,000 clones, 84% of them present only once. The TCR comes from an adult in good health. The chain is built from TRBV25-1 and TRBJ1-4, with 8 bases fitting TRBD1. Sequencing was performed on peripheral blood, taken on day 0 of AZD1222 vaccination. For the CDR3, the DNA is TGTGCCAGCAGTGAAGGACAGGGAGAGCCTAATGAAAAACTGTTTTTT. Translating it yields CASSEGQGEPNEKLFF.